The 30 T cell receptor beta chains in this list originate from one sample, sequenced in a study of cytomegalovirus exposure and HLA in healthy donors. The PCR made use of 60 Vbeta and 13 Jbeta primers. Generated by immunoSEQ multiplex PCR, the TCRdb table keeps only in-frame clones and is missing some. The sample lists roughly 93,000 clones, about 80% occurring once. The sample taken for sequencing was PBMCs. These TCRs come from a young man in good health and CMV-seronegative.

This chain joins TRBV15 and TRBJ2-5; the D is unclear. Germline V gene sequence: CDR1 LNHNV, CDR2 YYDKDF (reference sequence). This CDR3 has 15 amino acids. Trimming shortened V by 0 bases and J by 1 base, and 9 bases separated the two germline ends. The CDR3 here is CATSRDWAGQETQYF. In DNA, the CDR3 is TGTGCCACCAGCAGAGATTGGGCAGGCCAAGAGACCCAGTACTTC.

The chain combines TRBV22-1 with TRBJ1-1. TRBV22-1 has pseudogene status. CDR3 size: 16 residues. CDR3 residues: CPGSARDSPPNTEAFF. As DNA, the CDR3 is TGTCCTGGGAGCGCACGGGACTCCCCGCCGAACACTGAAGCTTTCTTT.

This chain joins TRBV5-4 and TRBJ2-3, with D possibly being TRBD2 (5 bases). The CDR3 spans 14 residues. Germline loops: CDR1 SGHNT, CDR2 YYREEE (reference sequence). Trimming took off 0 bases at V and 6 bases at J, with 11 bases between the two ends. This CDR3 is CASSLDGKTDTQYF. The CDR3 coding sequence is TGTGCCAGCAGCTTGGACGGGAAAACGGATACGCAGTATTTT.

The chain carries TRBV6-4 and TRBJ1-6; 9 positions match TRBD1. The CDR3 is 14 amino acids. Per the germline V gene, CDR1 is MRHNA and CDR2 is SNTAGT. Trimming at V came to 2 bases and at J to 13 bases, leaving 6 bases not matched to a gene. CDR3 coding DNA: TGTGCCAGCAGTGACCGGACAGGGGTAGAGCCCCTCCACTTT. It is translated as CASSDRTGVEPLHF.

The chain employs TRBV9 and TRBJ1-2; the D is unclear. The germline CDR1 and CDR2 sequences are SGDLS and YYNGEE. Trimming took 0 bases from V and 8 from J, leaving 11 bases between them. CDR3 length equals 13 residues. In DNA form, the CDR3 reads TGTGCCAGCAGCGTAGCGGGGTCTGCGGGCTACACCTTC. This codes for CASSVAGSAGYTF.

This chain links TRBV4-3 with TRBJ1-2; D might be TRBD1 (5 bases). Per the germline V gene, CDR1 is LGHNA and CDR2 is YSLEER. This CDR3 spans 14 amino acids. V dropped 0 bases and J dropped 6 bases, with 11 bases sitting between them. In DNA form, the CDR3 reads TGCGCCAGCAGCCAAGATAGGGGCATTAATGGCTACACCTTC. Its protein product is CASSQDRGINGYTF.

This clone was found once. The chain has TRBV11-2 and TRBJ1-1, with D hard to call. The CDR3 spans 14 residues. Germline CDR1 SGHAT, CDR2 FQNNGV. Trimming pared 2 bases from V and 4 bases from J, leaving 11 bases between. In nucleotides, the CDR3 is TGTGCCAGCAGCTTATATGAGGGAAGCACTGAAGCTTTCTTT. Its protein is CASSLYEGSTEAFF. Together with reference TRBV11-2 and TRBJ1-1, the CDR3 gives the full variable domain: EAGVAQSPRYKIIEKRQSVAFWCNPISGHATLYWYQQILGQGPKLLIQFQNNGVVDDSQLPKDRFSAERLKGVDSTLKIQPAKLEDSAVYLCASSLYEGSTEAFFGQGTRLTVV.

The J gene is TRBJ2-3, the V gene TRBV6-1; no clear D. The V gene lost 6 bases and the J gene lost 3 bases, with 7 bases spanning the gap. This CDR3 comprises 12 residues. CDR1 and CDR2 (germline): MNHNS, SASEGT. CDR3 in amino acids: CASSYGTDTQYF. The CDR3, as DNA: TGTGCCAGCAGCTACGGGACAGATACGCAGTATTTT.

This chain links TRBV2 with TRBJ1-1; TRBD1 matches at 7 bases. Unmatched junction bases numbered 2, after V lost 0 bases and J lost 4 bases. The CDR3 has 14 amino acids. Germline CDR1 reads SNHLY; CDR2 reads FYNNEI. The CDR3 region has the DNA TGTGCCAGCAGTGAAGCGAGGGACAGCACTGAAGCTTTCTTT. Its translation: CASSEARDSTEAFF.

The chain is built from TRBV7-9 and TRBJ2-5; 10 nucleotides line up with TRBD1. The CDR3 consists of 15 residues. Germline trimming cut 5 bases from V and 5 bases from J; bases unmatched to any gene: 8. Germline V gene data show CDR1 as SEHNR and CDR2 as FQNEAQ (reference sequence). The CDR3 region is CASSARQGARETQYF. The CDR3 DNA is TGTGCCAGCAGCGCCCGACAGGGGGCTCGTGAGACCCAGTACTTC.

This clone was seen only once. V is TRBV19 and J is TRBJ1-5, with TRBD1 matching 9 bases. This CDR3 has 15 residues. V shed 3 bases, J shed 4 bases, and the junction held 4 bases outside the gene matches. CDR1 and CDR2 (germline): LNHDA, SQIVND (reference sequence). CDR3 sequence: CASSIQDRGNQPQHF. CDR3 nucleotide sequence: TGTGCCAGTAGTATCCAGGACAGGGGAAATCAGCCCCAGCATTTT.

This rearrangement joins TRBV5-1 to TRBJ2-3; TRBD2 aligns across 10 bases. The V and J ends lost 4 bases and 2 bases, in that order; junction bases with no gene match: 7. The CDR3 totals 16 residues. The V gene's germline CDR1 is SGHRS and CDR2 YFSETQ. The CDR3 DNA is TGCGCCAGCAGCCCCGAGCGGGGGGGCGTCACAGATACGCAGTATTTT. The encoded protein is CASSPERGGVTDTQYF.

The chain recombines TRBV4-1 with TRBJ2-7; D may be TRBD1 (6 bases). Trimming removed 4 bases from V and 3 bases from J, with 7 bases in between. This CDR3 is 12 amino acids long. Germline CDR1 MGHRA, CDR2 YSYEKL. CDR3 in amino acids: CASSPQGYEQYF. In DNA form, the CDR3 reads TGCGCCAGCAGCCCACAGGGCTACGAGCAGTACTTC.

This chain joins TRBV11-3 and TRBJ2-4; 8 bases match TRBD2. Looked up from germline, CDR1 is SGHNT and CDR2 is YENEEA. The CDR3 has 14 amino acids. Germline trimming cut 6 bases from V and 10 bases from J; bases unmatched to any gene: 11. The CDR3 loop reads CASSTGTRGIIQYF. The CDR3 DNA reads TGTGCCAGCAGTACCGGGACTAGGGGAATTATTCAGTACTTC.

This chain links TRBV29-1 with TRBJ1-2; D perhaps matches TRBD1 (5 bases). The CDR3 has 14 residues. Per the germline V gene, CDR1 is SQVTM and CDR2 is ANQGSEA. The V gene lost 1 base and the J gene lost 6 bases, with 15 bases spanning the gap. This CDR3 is CSVEASLPGHGYTF. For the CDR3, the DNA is TGCAGCGTTGAAGCGAGTCTCCCAGGGCATGGCTACACCTTC.

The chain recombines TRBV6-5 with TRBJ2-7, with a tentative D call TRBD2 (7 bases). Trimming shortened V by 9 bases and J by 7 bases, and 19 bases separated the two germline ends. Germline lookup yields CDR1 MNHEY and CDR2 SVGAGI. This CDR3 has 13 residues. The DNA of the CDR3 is TGTGCCAGTAGACGGGGGGCTTCATTAGAGCAGTACTTC. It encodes CASRRGASLEQYF.

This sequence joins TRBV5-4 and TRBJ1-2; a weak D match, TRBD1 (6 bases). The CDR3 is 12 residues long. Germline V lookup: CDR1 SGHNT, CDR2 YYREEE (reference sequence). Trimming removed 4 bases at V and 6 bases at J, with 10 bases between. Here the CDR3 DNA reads TGTGCCAGCAGCCCGGACAGCCATGGCTACACCTTC. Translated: CASSPDSHGYTF.

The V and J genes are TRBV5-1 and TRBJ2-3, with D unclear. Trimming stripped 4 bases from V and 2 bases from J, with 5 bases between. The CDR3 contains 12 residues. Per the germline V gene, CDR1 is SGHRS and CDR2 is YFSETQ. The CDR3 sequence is CASSLLTDTQYF. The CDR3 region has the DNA TGCGCCAGCAGCCTTCTCACAGATACGCAGTATTTT.

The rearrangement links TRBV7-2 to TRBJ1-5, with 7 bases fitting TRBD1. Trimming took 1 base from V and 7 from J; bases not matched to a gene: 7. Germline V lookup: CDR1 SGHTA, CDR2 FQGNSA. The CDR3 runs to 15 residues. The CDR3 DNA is TGTGCCAGCAGCTTAGGATACCAGGGGGAACAGCCCCAGCATTTT. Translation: CASSLGYQGEQPQHF.

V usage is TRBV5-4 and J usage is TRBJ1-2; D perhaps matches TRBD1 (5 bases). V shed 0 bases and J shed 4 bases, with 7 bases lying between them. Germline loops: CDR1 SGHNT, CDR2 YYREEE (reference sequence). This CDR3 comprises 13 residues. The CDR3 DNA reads TGTGCCAGCAGCTTGGGACAGATCTATGGCTACACCTTC. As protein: CASSLGQIYGYTF.

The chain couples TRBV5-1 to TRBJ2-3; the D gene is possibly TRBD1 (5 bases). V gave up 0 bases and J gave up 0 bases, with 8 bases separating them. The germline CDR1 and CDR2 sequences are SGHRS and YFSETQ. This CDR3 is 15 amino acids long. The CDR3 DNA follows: TGCGCCAGCAGCTTGGACAGGAGTAGCACAGATACGCAGTATTTT. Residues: CASSLDRSSTDTQYF.

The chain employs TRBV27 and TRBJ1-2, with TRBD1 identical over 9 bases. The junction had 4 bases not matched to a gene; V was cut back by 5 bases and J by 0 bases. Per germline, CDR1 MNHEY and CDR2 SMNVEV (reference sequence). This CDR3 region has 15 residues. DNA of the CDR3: TGTGCCAGCAGTCCCCGACAGGGGGCTAACTATGGCTACACCTTC. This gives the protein CASSPRQGANYGYTF.

The CDR3 DNA reads as TGTGCCAGCAGCCGATTCGACAGGGTCGGGCGCACCGGGGAGCTGTTTTTT. Protein product: CASSRFDRVGRTGELFF. The genes are TRBV7-2 and TRBJ2-2; 7 nucleotides match TRBD1. This CDR3 comprises 17 residues. Per germline, CDR1 SGHTA and CDR2 FQGNSA. After removal of 5 bases from V and 4 bases from J, the junction contained 13 bases not matched to a gene.

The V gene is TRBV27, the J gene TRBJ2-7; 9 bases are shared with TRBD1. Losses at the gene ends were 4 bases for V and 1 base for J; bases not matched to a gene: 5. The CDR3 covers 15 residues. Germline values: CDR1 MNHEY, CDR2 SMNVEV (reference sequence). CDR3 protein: CASSYGQGSSYEQYF. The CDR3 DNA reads TGTGCCAGCAGTTACGGACAGGGGTCGTCCTACGAGCAGTACTTC.

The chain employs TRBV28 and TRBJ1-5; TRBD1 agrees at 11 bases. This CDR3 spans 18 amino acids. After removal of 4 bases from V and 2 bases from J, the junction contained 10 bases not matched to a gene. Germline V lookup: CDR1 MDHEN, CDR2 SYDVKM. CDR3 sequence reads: CASSSGTGGLHGNQPQHF. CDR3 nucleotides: TGTGCCAGCAGTTCCGGGACAGGGGGTCTTCATGGCAATCAGCCCCAGCATTTT.

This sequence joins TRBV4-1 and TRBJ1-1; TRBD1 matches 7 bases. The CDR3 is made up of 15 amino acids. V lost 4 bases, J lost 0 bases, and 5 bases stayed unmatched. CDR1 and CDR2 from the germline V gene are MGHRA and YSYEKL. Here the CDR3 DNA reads TGCGCCAGCAGCCCGGGACAGTTAATGAACACTGAAGCTTTCTTT. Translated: CASSPGQLMNTEAFF.

The CDR3 DNA follows: TGTGCCAGCGGACTAGGGGGGGGGTACGAGCAGTACTTC. Its protein is CASGLGGGYEQYF. The chain carries TRBV11-2 and TRBJ2-7, with D tentatively TRBD2 (7 bases). Germline-derived CDR1 and CDR2 are SGHAT and FQNNGV. This CDR3 comprises 13 residues. Trimming took off 8 bases at V and 4 bases at J, with 15 bases between the two ends.

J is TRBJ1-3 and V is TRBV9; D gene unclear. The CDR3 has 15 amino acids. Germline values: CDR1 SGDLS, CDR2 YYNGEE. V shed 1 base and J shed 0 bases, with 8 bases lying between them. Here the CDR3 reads CASSVSSASGNTIYF. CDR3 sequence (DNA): TGTGCCAGCAGCGTAAGCTCTGCCTCTGGAAACACCATATATTTT.

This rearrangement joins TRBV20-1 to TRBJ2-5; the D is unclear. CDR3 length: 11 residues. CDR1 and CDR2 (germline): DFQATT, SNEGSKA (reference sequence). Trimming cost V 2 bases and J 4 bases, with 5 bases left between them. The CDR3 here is CSARRSETQYF. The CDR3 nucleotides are TGCAGTGCTAGACGTTCAGAGACCCAGTACTTC.

CDR3 bases: TGTGCCAGCTCACCAGGCGGGATACCCTACGAGCAGTACTTC. Amino acids: CASSPGGIPYEQYF. The chain has TRBV18 and TRBJ2-7; weak D call: TRBD2 (6 bases). Looked up from germline, CDR1 is KGHSH and CDR2 is LQKENI. The CDR3 is 14 amino acids. Trimming shortened V by 2 bases and J by 2 bases, and 10 bases separated the two germline ends.